The entry below describes one T cell receptor beta chain. CDR1 is SNHLY and CDR2 is FYNNEI in the germline V gene. The trim removed 6 bases at V and 4 bases at J, leaving 3 bases unmatched. This CDR3 contains 13 residues. These data are taken from a study of blood T cell repertoires in COVID-19. TCRdb's table, derived via immunoSEQ multiplex PCR, lists solely in-frame clones and lacks some. The data contain roughly 200,000 clones, approximately 80% of them singletons. The chain uses TRBV2 and TRBJ1-3; 7 bases match TRBD1. This TCR came from a woman aged 80 or over with COVID-19, enrolled during active disease. Sequencing used peripheral blood. CDR3 in amino acids: CASSQGEGNTIYF. The CDR3 DNA sequence: TGTGCCAGCAGCCAGGGGGAAGGAAACACCATATATTTT.